The sequence of this T cell receptor beta chain was determined in a study of T-cell memory formation after mild COVID-19. On this clonotype itself: A clone one base away is much larger, so this may be a read error.

The germline CDR1 and CDR2 sequences are SGHKS and YYEKEE (reference sequence). V shed 2 bases, J shed 4 bases, and the junction held 7 bases outside the gene matches. The CDR3 is made up of 15 amino acids. TCRdb passed the 5' RACE reads through MiXCR, listing each CDR3 protein once. The table records 210,000 or so distinct CDR3 sequences, about a sixth of them present only once. Sequencing was carried out using PBMCs or a T cell subset sorted from them (not recorded which). The sequence derives from an adult woman who had mild COVID-19 (a few samples of this study predate the infection). Cell type and time point are not known. The V and J genes are TRBV5-5 and TRBJ1-1, with 8 positions matching TRBD1. CDR3 coding DNA: TGTGCCAGCAGCTTTACAGGGGGTGGCGGCACTGAAGCTTTCTTT. Its protein is CASSFTGGGGTEAFF. The whole variable domain, filled in from reference TRBV5-5 and TRBJ1-1, reads DAGVTQSPTHLIKTRGQQVTLRCSPISGHKSVSWYQQVLGQGPQFIFQYYEKEERGRGNFPDRFSARQFPNYSSELNVNALLLGDSALYLCASSFTGGGGTEAFFGQGTRLTVV.